The clone carrying this TCR beta chain has more than one count but fewer than ten. Using unique molecular identifiers, the investigators prepared the TCRbeta library. TCRdb re-called the PCR reads with MiXCR, one entry per CDR3 protein. The sample includes 800,000 to 1,000,000 distinct CDR3 sequences, about 29% of them seen just once. The data originate from a study of T-cell reconstitution after alpha-beta-depleted transplantation in children. V was pared by 5 bases and J by 7 bases, with 10 bases of the junction left unmatched. Germline assignment: CDR1 MDHEN and CDR2 SYDVKM. This CDR3 region has 14 residues.

The rearrangement joins TRBV28 to TRBJ2-5; TRBD1 agrees at 7 bases. This TCR derives from a boy younger than two who had a stem cell transplant for SCID, so the T cells may come from the graft donor. The sequencing used PBMCs, mostly from graft donor cells, collected 360 days after TCRalphabeta/CD19-depleted stem cell transplant. As DNA, the CDR3 is TGTGCCAGCAGTATCCCCGGGACAGACGGGACCCAGTACTTC. Amino acids: CASSIPGTDGTQYF.